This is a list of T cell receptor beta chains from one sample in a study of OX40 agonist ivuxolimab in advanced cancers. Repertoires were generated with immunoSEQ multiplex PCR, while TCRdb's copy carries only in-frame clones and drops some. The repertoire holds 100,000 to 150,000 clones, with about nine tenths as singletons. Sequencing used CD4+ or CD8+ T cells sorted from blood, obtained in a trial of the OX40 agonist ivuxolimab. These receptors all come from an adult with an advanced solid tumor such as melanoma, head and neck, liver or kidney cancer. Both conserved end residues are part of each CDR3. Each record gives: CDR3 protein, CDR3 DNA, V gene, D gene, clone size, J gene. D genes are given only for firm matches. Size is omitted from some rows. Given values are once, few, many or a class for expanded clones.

CASSLRVTTDTQYF	TGTGCCAGCAGCTTGCGGGTAACCACAGATACGCAGTATTTT	TRBV7-2	.	.	TRBJ2-3
CASRRETGGNSPLHF	TGTGCCAGCAGACGTGAGACAGGGGGCAATTCACCCCTCCACTTT	TRBV28	TRBD1	.	TRBJ1-6
CASYRGRTGELFF	TGTGCCAGCTACAGGGGGCGCACCGGGGAGCTGTTTTTT	TRBV27	TRBD1	.	TRBJ2-2
CASTPWGEGGGYTF	TGTGCCAGCACCCCCTGGGGGGAAGGAGGTGGCTACACCTTC	TRBV28	.	.	TRBJ1-2
CASSSGARGYTF	TGTGCCAGCAGCTCAGGCGCTAGAGGCTACACCTTC	TRBV5-4	.	.	TRBJ1-2
CASSYTLRSYEQYF	TGTGCCAGCAGTTACACCCTAAGATCCTACGAGCAGTACTTC	TRBV6-5	.	.	TRBJ2-7
CASSIGGTENQPQHF	TGTGCCAGTAGTATAGGTGGGACGGAGAATCAGCCCCAGCATTTT	TRBV19	.	.	TRBJ1-5
CASSSLGAPNTGELFF	TGTGCCAGCAGTTCCCTGGGGGCACCGAACACCGGGGAGCTGTTTTTT	TRBV28	.	.	TRBJ2-2
CASSFNRGTEAFF	TGCGCCAGCAGCTTCAACAGGGGAACTGAAGCTTTCTTT	TRBV5-1	TRBD1	few	TRBJ1-1
CASSRQGVGYF	TGTGCCAGTTCCAGACAGGGAGTTGGGTATTTT	TRBV25-1	TRBD1	.	TRBJ2-3
CASGTAYEQYF	TGTGCCAGCGGAACAGCCTACGAGCAGTACTTC	TRBV28	.	.	TRBJ2-7
CASSLGDGELFF	TGTGCCAGCAGCCTCGGGGACGGGGAGCTGTTTTTT	TRBV7-8	.	.	TRBJ2-2
CASSLPSYLHF	TGTGCCAGCAGCTTGCCGAGTTATTTGCATTTT	TRBV5-6	.	.	TRBJ1-5
CASSLEGVVGGKGLEQYF	TGTGCCAGCAGCTTAGAGGGTGTGGTAGGAGGGAAAGGCCTCGAGCAGTACTTC	TRBV11-2	.	.	TRBJ2-7
CASSLSGRGPANYGYTF	TGTGCCAGCAGTTTATCGGGCAGGGGGCCAGCTAACTATGGCTACACCTTC	TRBV27	TRBD1	.	TRBJ1-2
CAWTAGGPAEAFF	TGTGCCTGGACGGCAGGGGGCCCCGCTGAAGCTTTCTTT	TRBV30	TRBD1	.	TRBJ1-1
CSVVSTETQYF	TGCAGCGTTGTGTCTACCGAGACCCAGTACTTC	TRBV29-1	.	.	TRBJ2-5
CASSLVGSQETQYF	TGTGCCAGCAGCTTAGTGGGCAGCCAAGAGACCCAGTACTTC	TRBV7-2	.	.	TRBJ2-5
CASSPTSGRAFLRHEQFF	TGCGCCAGCAGCCCAACCTCCGGGAGGGCCTTTTTAAGACATGAGCAGTTCTTC	TRBV5-1	TRBD2	.	TRBJ2-1
CASSLDRERLHF	TGTGCCAGCAGCCTCGACAGGGAAAGGTTGCATTTT	TRBV6-6	TRBD1	.	TRBJ1-5
CASSSTVNTEAFF	TGTGCCAGCAGCTCAACAGTGAACACTGAAGCTTTCTTT	TRBV7-3	.	.	TRBJ1-1
CASSNERQGGEQFF	TGTGCCAGCTCAAACGAGAGACAGGGTGGTGAGCAGTTCTTC	TRBV18	TRBD1	.	TRBJ2-1
CASSLLMASGTYNEQFF	TGTGCCAGCAGTTTATTGATGGCCAGCGGTACGTACAATGAGCAGTTCTTC	TRBV28	.	.	TRBJ2-1
CASSVRDDDGELFF	TGTGCCAGCAGCGTAAGGGACGATGACGGGGAGCTGTTTTTT	TRBV9	.	.	TRBJ2-2
CASTGTHQETQYF	TGTGCCAGCACTGGGACGCATCAAGAGACCCAGTACTTC	TRBV18	.	.	TRBJ2-5
CASSPSGTSFEETQYF	TGTGCCAGCAGCCCTTCTGGGACTAGTTTCGAAGAGACCCAGTACTTC	TRBV9	TRBD2	.	TRBJ2-5
CASNGGTGANQPQHF	TGTGCCTCAAACGGGGGGACAGGGGCCAATCAGCCCCAGCATTTT	TRBV30	TRBD1	few	TRBJ1-5
CASSFSGLQETQYF	TGTGCCAGCAGCTTTTCAGGGCTCCAAGAGACCCAGTACTTC	TRBV7-3	.	.	TRBJ2-5
CASSLPRLAASRDTQYF	TGCGCCAGCAGCCTACCCCGACTAGCGGCGAGTAGGGATACGCAGTATTTT	TRBV4-1	TRBD2	.	TRBJ2-3
CASSLSTGRATEAFF	TGTGCCAGCAGCTTAAGTACAGGGCGGGCCACTGAAGCTTTCTTT	TRBV7-2	.	.	TRBJ1-1
CASSPTGDNQPQHF	TGCGCCAGCAGCCCCACAGGGGACAACCAGCCCCAGCATTTT	TRBV4-1	TRBD1	.	TRBJ1-5
CASSYLAGGYNEQFF	TGTGCCAGCAGCTACCTAGCGGGGGGATACAATGAGCAGTTCTTC	TRBV7-2	TRBD2	.	TRBJ2-1